This TCR beta chain was identified during a study of prognosis after radiotherapy for stage I lung cancer. Study details: A few developed distant metastases after radiotherapy (median 7 months), and about 15 had no significant progression. Study-level points and caveats: Reportedly, TRBV and TRBJ gene usage varied with metastasis presence.

Amplicons of TCR beta CDR3 were generated from genomic DNA by two-round multiplex PCR. Specific primers for each TRBV and TRBJ gene were what first-round PCR used. TCRdb fed the multiplex PCR reads into MiXCR, producing one record per CDR3 protein. The repertoire includes over 25,000 distinct CDR3 sequences, around 46% of them detected once, and about 15% sits in the top ten. On this clonotype: No antigen is known for it. A much larger clonotype is one base distant, so this may be a read error.

Germline V gene data show CDR1 as DFQATT and CDR2 as SNEGSKA (reference sequence). The CDR3 is 16 amino acids. V was pared by 0 bases and J by 3 bases, with 14 bases between. The rearrangement uses TRBV20-1 and TRBJ2-2; the D gene could be TRBD1 or TRBD2 (5 bases each). The sample was PBMCs, taken before or after stereotactic body radiation therapy (not recorded which). The sequence derives from a donor over 45 with non-small cell lung cancer. CDR3: CSARDPRMGDTGELFF. CDR3 coding DNA: TGCAGTGCTAGAGATCCGCGCATGGGGGACACCGGGGAGCTGTTTTTT.